This TCR beta chain was observed in a study of T cell changes during pregnancy in multiple sclerosis (dated by TCRdb to the late 2010s). For the study in its entirety: The study looked at changes in the T cell repertoire across pregnancy in women with multiple sclerosis.

Library preparation was by the immunoSEQ multiplex PCR assay. In TCRdb, the immuneACCESS table is reduced to in-frame sequences with V and J assigned. These tables do not hold every clone; where another copy was compared, an unresolved V gene accounts for under half, and the others remain unexplained. The sample table records more than 45,000 clones; 85% to 95% of these occur just once. Of the sample, roughly 0.5% is held by the ten largest clones. This clone occurred once. Its antigen is currently not known. Nothing much larger sits one base from this clone, and base qualities are not available. The germline V gene provides CDR1 SGHRS and CDR2 YFSETQ. Including cysteine and phenylalanine, the CDR3 has 12 amino acids. Only the CDR3 region is kept as DNA, spanning 36 bases read in frame from base 1. The V end loses 3 bases and the J end loses 0 bases, and a stretch of 2 bases separates them.

The chain uses TRBV5-1 and TRBJ2-3; confidence is insufficient to name the D gene. The source is a female donor with multiple sclerosis, enrolled in a pregnancy study. This material consisted of CD4+ T cells from peripheral blood mononuclear cells, taken in the first trimester of pregnancy. The CDR3: CASSSSTDTQYF. The DNA is as follows: TGCGCCAGCAGCTCGAGCACAGATACGCAGTATTTT.